This T cell receptor (beta chain) is drawn from a study of blood T cells in healthy people across ages. Findings and caveats of the study: More naive CD4+ cells and higher diversity were found in long-lived than in aged donors. Estimated diversity across one million T cells was deemed an underestimate.

Germline CDR1 is LNHNV and CDR2 is YYDKDF (reference sequence). This CDR3 is built from 14 residues. Turning to this clonotype: Its antigen remains unidentified. At one end the junction does not follow the germline gene, possibly because of a read error.

Total RNA extraction produced at least 5.5 micrograms (per sample) for the study. It was with a sample-barcoded 5' primer and a J-beta primer mix that a second PCR of about 6 to 12 cycles was run. The template-switch adaptor was a 5' adaptor with 12 random nucleotides. It tagged each cDNA molecule. TCRdb recomputed calls from the 5' RACE reads with MiXCR, one row per CDR3 protein. The sample carries roughly 650,000 distinct CDR3 sequences, approximately 29% recorded once. Source material: blood. The source is a woman older than 75 in good health. This sequence joins TRBV15 and TRBJ1-6; the D gene is possibly TRBD1 (6 bases). The CDR3 spells CAASRGGELSPLHF. CDR3 nucleotides: TGTGCCGCCAGCAGAGGGGGGGAACTCTCACCCCTCCACTTT.